These 9 T cell receptor beta chains originate from one sample sequenced in a study of tumor-infiltrating lymphocytes in glioblastoma multiforme (dated by TCRdb to the late 2010s). For sequencing, an Illumina HiSeq 2500 was employed. A modified ARM-PCR protocol with multiple V-beta primers and a C-beta primer was used to build TCRB libraries from RNA via three nested multiplex PCR rounds. Using fastp trimming at Q25 and MiXCR clonotype assembly, TCRdb reanalyzed the public sequencing data and kept in-frame beta chains. A single entry per CDR3 protein holds the most common genes and DNA from its merged rows. The sample table shows about 15,000 distinct CDR3 sequences, and over 65% are seen once. The ten largest clones take up about 49% of the sample. Sequences were obtained from brain tumor tissue. These TCRs come from a male donor with glioblastoma.

About this clonotype itself: A read error may produce the germline difference seen at one junction end. V is TRBV11-2 and J is TRBJ1-1; possible D gene TRBD1, 6 bases. The CDR3 runs 14 residues. Germline-derived CDR1 and CDR2 are SGHAT and FQNNGV. In DNA, the CDR3 is TGTGCCAGGAGCTTAGGCTTGAGGGACACTGAAGCGTCCTTT. Its translation is CARSLGLRDTEASF.

This clonotype was seen many times. The rearrangement uses TRBV19 and TRBJ1-2; 12 nucleotides agree with TRBD1. Per the germline V gene, CDR1 is LNHDA and CDR2 is SQIVND (reference sequence). The CDR3 spans 14 residues. The J segment lost 6 bases and the V segment lost 7 bases, leaving 6 bases of the junction unmatched. The CDR3 DNA reads as TGTGCCAGTATCCCTGGGACAGGGGGCGATGGCTACACCTTC. This encodes CASIPGTGGDGYTF.

There are a few counts of this clonotype. This sequence joins TRBV11-3 and TRBJ2-2, with 7 positions matching TRBD1. Per the germline V gene, CDR1 is SGHNT and CDR2 is YENEEA. V lost 5 bases to trimming and J lost 1 base; unmatched junction nucleotides: 10. CDR3 length: 17 residues. CDR3 sequence: CASSAPEGTVNTGELFF. The CDR3, as DNA: TGTGCCAGCAGCGCCCCTGAAGGGACAGTGAACACCGGGGAGCTGTTTTTT.

Ten or more counts support this clonotype. This chain uses TRBV30 with TRBJ2-7, with 10 bases aligning to TRBD1. This CDR3 is 16 amino acids long. Germline values: CDR1 GTSNPN, CDR2 SVGIG (reference sequence). V was clipped by 0 bases and J by 6 bases; unmatched bases: 11. The CDR3: CAWSVPGRQGAVEQYF. In DNA form, the CDR3 reads TGTGCCTGGAGTGTACCCGGTAGACAGGGGGCTGTCGAGCAGTACTTC.

This clonotype has just a few counts. A read error may produce the germline difference seen at one junction end. The rearrangement uses TRBV12-3 or TRBV12-4 and TRBJ2-3; D gene ambiguous. CDR3 size: 12 residues. The CDR3 spells CACSFPGDMQYF. Written as DNA, the CDR3 is TGTGCCTGCAGTTTTCCCGGAGATATGCAGTATTTT.

This chain connects TRBV7-2 to TRBJ1-1, with D possibly being TRBD1 (6 bases). Trimming pared 3 bases from V and 1 base from J, leaving 6 bases between. Germline V gives CDR1 SGHTA, CDR2 FQGNSA. CDR3 length: 13 amino acids. The CDR3 loop reads CASSLDRNTEAFF. For the CDR3, the DNA is TGTGCCAGCAGCTTGGACAGGAACACTGAAGCTTTCTTT.

This clonotype was seen once. Its ends do not fully match the called genes, so a read error is possible. The V gene is TRBV11-2, the J gene TRBJ1-1; D perhaps matches TRBD1 (6 bases). The CDR3 sequence is 15 residues long. CDR1 SGHAT and CDR2 FQNNGV come from the germline V gene. CDR3 nucleotides: TGTGCCAGCAGCTTAGACCCACAGGGTAACACGGAAGTTTTCTTT. Amino acid sequence: CASSLDPQGNTEVFF.

This chain links TRBV4-2 with TRBJ2-3; D might be TRBD2 (5 bases). Germline CDR1 reads LGHNA; CDR2 reads YNFKEQ. Trimming removed 0 bases from V and 3 bases from J, with 10 bases in between. The CDR3 totals 15 residues. The CDR3 sequence: CASSQELQRTDTQYF. The CDR3 bases are TGTGCCAGCAGCCAAGAACTCCAGCGGACAGATACGCAGTATTTT.

The chain employs TRBV11-2 and TRBJ2-5; 7 bases agree with TRBD1. The ends lost 6 bases at V and 5 bases at J; junction bases unmatched: 21. Germline V gene lookup returns CDR1 SGHAT and CDR2 FQNNGV. The CDR3 is 18 residues long. This CDR3 is CASSSTTDRAFLVETQYF. The CDR3 DNA sequence: TGTGCCAGCAGTTCGACCACCGACAGGGCGTTTTTGGTGGAGACCCAGTACTTC.